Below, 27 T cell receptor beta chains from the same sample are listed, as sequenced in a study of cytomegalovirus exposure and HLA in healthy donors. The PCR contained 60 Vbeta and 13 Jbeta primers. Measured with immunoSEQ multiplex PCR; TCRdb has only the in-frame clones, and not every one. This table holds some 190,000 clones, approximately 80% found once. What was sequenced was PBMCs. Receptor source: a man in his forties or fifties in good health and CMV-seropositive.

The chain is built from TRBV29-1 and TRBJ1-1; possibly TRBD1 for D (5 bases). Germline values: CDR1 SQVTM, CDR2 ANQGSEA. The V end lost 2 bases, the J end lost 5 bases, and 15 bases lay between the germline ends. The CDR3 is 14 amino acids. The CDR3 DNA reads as TGCAGCGTTGAAAGGGGCGGCGGAGGGACTGAAGCTTTCTTT. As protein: CSVERGGGGTEAFF.

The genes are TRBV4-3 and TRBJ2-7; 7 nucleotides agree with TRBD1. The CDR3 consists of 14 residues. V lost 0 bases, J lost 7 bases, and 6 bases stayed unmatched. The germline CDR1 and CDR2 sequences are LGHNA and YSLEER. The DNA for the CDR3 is TGCGCCAGCAGCCAAGATAAGGGGGCGCGGGAGCAGTACTTC. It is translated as CASSQDKGAREQYF.

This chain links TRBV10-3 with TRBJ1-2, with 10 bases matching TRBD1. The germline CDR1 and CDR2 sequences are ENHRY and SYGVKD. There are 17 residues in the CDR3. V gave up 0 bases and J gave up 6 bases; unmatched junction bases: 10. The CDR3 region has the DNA TGTGCCATCAGTGAGTCAGTCGGACAGGGGGGTAAGGATGGCTACACCTTC. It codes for CAISESVGQGGKDGYTF.

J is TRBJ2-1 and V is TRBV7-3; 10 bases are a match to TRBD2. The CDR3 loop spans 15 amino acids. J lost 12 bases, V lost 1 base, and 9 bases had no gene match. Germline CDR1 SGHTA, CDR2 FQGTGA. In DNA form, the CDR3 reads TGTGCCAGCAGCTTAAATCCTAGCGGGAGAGGGGGGCAGTTCTTC. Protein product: CASSLNPSGRGGQFF.

In DNA form, the CDR3 reads TGTGCCAGCGGGGGCCGTTCCTACGAGCAGTACTTC. Protein sequence: CASGGRSYEQYF. The V call is TRBV11-2, the J call TRBJ2-7; perhaps TRBD1 as D (6 bases). Trimming removed 8 bases from V and 1 base from J, with 9 bases in between. The V gene's germline CDR1 is SGHAT and CDR2 FQNNGV. The CDR3 contains 12 residues.

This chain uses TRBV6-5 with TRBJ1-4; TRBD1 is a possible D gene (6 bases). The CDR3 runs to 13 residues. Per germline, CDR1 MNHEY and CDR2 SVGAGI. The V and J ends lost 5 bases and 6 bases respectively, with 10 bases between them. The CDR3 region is CASSRDNHEKLFF. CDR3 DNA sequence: TGTGCCAGCAGTCGGGACAACCATGAAAAACTGTTTTTT.

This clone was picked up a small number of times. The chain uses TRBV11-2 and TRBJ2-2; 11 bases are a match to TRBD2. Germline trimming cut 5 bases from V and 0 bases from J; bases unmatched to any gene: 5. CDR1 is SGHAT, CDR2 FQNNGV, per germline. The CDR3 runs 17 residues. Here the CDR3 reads CASSPLAGGSNTGELFF. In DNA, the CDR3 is TGTGCCAGCAGCCCCCTAGCGGGGGGATCGAACACCGGGGAGCTGTTTTTT.

As DNA, the CDR3 is TGTGCCAGCAGCCGGATGGGGGAGGCTACTGAAGCTTTCTTT. Its protein is CASSRMGEATEAFF. The chain carries TRBV7-9 and TRBJ1-1; tentatively, D is TRBD1 (5 bases). CDR3 length: 14 amino acids. Trimming left V 5 bases short and J 5 bases short, with 15 bases between. Germline CDR1 SEHNR, CDR2 FQNEAQ (reference sequence). The full variable domain, rest sourced from reference TRBV7-9 and TRBJ1-1, is DTGVSQNPRHKITKRGQNVTFRCDPISEHNRLYWYRQTLGQGPEFLTYFQNEAQLEKSRLLSDRFSAERPKGSFSTLEIQRTEQGDSAMYLCASSRMGEATEAFFGQGTRLTVV.

CDR3 region: CASSRTGNYGYTF. The CDR3 nucleotides read TGTGCCAGCAGCAGGACAGGGAACTATGGCTACACCTTC. The chain is built from TRBV6-5 and TRBJ1-2, with 8 nucleotides matching TRBD1. CDR3 length equals 13 residues. J gave up 2 bases and V 6 bases, and 2 bases lay outside the gene matches. Germline CDR1 MNHEY, CDR2 SVGAGI.

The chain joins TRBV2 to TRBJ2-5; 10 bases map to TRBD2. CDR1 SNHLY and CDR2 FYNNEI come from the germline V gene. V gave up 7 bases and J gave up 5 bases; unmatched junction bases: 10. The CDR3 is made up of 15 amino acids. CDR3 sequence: CASKIAGGSGETQYF. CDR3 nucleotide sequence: TGTGCCAGCAAAATAGCGGGGGGCTCGGGGGAGACCCAGTACTTC.

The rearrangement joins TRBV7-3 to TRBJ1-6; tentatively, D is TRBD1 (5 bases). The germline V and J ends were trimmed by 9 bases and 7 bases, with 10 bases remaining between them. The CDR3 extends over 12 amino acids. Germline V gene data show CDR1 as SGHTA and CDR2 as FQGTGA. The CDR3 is CARHGGNSPLHF. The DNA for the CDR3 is TGTGCCAGGCACGGGGGGAATTCACCCCTCCACTTT. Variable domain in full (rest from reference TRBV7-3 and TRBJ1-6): GAGVSQTPSNKVTEKGKYVELRCDPISGHTALYWYRQSLGQGPEFLIYFQGTGAADDSGLPNDRFFAVRPEGSVSTLKIQRTERGDSAVYLCARHGGNSPLHFGNGTRLTVT.

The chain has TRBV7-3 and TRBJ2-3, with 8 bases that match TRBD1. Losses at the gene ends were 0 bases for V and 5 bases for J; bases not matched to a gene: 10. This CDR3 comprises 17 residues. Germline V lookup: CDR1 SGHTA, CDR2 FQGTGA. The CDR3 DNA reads TGTGCCAGCAGCTTAACAGCAGGGGGCATAGGTATAGATACGCAGTATTTT. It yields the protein CASSLTAGGIGIDTQYF.

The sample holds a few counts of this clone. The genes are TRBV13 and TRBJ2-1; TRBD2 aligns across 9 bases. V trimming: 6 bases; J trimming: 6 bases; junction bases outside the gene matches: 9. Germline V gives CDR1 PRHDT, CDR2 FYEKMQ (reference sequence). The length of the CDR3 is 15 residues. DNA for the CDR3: TGTGCCAGCAGTAGCGGGAGCATGCCCAGCAATGAGCAGTTCTTC. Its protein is CASSSGSMPSNEQFF.

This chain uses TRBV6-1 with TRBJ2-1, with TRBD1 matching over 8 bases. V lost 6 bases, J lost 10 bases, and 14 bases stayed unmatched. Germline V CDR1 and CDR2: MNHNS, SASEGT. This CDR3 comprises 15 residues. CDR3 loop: CASSQGTGPVGEQFF. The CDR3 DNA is TGTGCCAGCAGCCAAGGGACAGGACCCGTCGGGGAGCAGTTCTTC.

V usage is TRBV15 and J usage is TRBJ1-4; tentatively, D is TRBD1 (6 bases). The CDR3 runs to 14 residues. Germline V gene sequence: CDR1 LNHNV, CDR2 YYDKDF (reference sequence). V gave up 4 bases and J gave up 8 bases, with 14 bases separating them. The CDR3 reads CATSKRGSGEKLFF. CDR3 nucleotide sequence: TGTGCCACCAGCAAAAGGGGGTCTGGAGAAAAACTGTTTTTT.

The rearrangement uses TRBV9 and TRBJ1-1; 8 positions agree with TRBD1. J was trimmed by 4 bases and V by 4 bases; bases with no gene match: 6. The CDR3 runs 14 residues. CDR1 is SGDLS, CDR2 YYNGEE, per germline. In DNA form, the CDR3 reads TGTGCCAGCAGCCCACAGGGGGTCATCACTGAAGCTTTCTTT. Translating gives CASSPQGVITEAFF.

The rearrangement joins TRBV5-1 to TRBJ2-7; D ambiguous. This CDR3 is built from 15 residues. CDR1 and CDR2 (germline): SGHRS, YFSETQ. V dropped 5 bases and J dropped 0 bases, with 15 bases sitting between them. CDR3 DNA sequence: TGCGCCAGCAGGACCACAGTGCCGAGCTCCTACGAGCAGTACTTC. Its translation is CASRTTVPSSYEQYF.

CDR3 coding DNA: TGTGCCATGGGGGACAATTACAATGAGCAGTTCTTC. As protein: CAMGDNYNEQFF. The gene calls are TRBV10-3 and TRBJ2-1, with a weak D call TRBD1 (6 bases). The CDR3 consists of 12 residues. The V end was cut by 9 bases, the J end by 4 bases, with 10 bases between. The germline gives CDR1 ENHRY, CDR2 SYGVKD.

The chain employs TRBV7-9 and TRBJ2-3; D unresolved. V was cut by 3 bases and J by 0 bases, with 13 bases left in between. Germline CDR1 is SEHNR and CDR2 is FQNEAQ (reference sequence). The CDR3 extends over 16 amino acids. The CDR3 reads CASSFSVGGSTDTQYF. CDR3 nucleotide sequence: TGTGCCAGCAGCTTTAGTGTTGGCGGTAGCACAGATACGCAGTATTTT.

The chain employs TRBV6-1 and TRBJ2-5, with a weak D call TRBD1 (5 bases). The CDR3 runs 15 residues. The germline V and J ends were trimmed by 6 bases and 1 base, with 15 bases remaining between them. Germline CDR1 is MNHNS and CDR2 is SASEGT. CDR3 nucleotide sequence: TGTGCCAGCAGGGATTATCAGGGCACCCAAGAGACCCAGTACTTC. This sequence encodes CASRDYQGTQETQYF.

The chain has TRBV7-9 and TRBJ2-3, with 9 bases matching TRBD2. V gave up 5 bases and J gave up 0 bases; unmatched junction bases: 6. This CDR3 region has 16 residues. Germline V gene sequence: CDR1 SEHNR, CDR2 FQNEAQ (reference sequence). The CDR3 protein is CASSPSSGKSTDTQYF. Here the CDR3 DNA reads TGTGCCAGCAGCCCCTCTAGCGGGAAAAGCACAGATACGCAGTATTTT. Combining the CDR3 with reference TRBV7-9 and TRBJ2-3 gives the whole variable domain DTGVSQNPRHKITKRGQNVTFRCDPISEHNRLYWYRQTLGQGPEFLTYFQNEAQLEKSRLLSDRFSAERPKGSFSTLEIQRTEQGDSAMYLCASSPSSGKSTDTQYFGPGTRLTVL.

The CDR3 DNA sequence: TGTGCCAGCAGCCCCCCGGGAGCGGGAGGCGGCGAGCAGTACTTC. Its protein is CASSPPGAGGGEQYF. J is TRBJ2-7 and V is TRBV7-2; 9 bases are shared with TRBD2. Germline V gene sequence: CDR1 SGHTA, CDR2 FQGNSA. The CDR3 is 15 amino acids. V was pared by 5 bases and J by 6 bases, with 11 bases of the junction left unmatched. Full variable domain (remainder filled in from reference TRBV7-2 and TRBJ2-7): GAGVSQSPSNKVTEKGKDVELRCDPISGHTALYWYRQSLGQGLEFLIYFQGNSAPDKSGLPSDRFSAERTGGSVSTLTIQRTQQEDSAVYLCASSPPGAGGGEQYFGPGTRLTVT.

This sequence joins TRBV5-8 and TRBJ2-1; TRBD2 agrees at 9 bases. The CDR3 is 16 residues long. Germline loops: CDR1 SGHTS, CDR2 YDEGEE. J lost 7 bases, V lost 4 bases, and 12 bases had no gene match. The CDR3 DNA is TGTGCCAGCAGCCCGGGGGGGACTAGCTTAAGGAATGAGCAGTTCTTC. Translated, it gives CASSPGGTSLRNEQFF. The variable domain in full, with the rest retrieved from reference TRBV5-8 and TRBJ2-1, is EAGVTQSPTHLIKTRGQQATLRCSPISGHTSVYWYQQALGLGLQFLLWYDEGEERNRGNFPPRFSGRQFPNYSSELNVNALELEDSALYLCASSPGGTSLRNEQFFGPGTRLTVL.

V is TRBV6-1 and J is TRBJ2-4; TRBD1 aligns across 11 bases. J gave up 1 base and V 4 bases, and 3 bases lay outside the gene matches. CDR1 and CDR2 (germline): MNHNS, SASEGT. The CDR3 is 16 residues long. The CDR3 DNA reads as TGTGCCAGCAGTGGGGGACAGGGGGGGGCCAAAAACATTCAGTACTTC. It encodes CASSGGQGGAKNIQYF.

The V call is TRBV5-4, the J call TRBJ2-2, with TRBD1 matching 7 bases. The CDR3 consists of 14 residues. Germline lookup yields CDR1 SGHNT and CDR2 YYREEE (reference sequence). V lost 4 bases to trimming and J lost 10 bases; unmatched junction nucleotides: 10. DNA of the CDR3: TGTGCCAGCAGCCCGGACAGGTTAGGTGCGGAGCTGTTTTTT. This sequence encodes CASSPDRLGAELFF.

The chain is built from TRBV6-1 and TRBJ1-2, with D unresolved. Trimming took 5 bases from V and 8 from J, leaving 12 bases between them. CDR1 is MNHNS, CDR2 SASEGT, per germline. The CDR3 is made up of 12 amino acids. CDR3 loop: CASSPQEAGYTF. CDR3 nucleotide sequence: TGTGCCAGCAGTCCCCAGGAGGCCGGCTACACCTTC.

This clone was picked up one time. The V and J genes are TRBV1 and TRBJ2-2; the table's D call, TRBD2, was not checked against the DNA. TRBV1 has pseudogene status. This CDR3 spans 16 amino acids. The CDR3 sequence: CTETVSPSSDTGELFF. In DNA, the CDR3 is TGCACCGAGACTGTGTCCCCAAGTTCGGACACCGGGGAGCTGTTTTTT.